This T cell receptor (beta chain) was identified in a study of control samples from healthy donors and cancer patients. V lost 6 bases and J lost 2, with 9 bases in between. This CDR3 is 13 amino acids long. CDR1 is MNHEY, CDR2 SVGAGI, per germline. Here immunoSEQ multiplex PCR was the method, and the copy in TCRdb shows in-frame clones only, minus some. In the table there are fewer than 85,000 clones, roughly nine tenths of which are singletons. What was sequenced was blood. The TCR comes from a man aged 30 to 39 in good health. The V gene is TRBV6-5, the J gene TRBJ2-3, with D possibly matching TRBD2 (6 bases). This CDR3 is CASRTGDTDTQYF. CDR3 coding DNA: TGTGCCAGCAGGACGGGGGACACAGATACGCAGTATTTT.